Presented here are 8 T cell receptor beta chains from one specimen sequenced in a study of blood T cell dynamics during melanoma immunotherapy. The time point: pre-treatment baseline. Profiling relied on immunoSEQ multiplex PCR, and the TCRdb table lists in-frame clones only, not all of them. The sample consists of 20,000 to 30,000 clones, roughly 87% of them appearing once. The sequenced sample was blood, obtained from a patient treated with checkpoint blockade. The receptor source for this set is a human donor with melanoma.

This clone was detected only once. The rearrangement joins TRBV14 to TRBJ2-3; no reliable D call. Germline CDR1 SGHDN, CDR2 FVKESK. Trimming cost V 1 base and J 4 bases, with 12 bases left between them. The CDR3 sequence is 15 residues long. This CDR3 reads CASSQAVLAPDTQYF. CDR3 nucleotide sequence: TGTGCCAGCAGCCAAGCAGTGTTAGCCCCAGATACGCAGTATTTT.

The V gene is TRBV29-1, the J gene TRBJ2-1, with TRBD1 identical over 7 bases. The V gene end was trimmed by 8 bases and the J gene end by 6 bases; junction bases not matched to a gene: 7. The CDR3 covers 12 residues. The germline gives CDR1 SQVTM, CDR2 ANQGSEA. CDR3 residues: CSKTGAGNEQFF. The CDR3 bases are TGCAGCAAAACAGGGGCGGGCAATGAGCAGTTCTTC.

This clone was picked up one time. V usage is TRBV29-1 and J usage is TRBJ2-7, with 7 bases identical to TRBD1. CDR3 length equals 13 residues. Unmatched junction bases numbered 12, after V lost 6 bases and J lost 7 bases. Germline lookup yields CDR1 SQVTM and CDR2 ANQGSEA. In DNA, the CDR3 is TGCAGCGTCGCCCGACAGGGTGGGAGAGAGCAGTACTTC. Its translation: CSVARQGGREQYF.

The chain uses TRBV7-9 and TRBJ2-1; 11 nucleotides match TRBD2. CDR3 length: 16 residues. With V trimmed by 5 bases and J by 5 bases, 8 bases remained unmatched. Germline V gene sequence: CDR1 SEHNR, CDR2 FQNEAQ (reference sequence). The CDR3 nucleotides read TGTGCCAGCAGCATATCCGGGACTAGCGGAAACAATGAGCAGTTCTTC. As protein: CASSISGTSGNNEQFF.

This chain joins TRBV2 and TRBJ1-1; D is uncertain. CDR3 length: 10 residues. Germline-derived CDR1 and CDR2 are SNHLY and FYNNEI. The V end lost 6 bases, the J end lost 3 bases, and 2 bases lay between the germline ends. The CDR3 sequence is CASRYTEAFF. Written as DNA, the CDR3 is TGTGCCAGCAGGTACACTGAAGCTTTCTTT.

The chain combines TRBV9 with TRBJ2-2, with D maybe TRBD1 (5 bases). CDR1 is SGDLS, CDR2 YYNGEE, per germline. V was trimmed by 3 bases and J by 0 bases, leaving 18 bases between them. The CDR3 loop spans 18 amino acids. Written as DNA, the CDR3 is TGTGCCAGCAGCGCGCACCTAAGACAGATCGCGAACACCGGGGAGCTGTTTTTT. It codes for CASSAHLRQIANTGELFF.

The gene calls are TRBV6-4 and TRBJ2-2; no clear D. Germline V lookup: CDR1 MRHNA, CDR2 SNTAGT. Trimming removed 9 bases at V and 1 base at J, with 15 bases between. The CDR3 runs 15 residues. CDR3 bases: TGTGCCAGGCTCGGTTCAGCACTGAACACCGGGGAGCTGTTTTTT. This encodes CARLGSALNTGELFF.

The CDR3 nucleotides are TGCGCCAGCAGGCGGCCGGGACAGCCTTACGAGCAGTACTTC. Its protein product is CASRRPGQPYEQYF. V gene TRBV10-2 combines with J gene TRBJ2-7; 7 bases align to TRBD1. The CDR3 consists of 14 residues. With 6 bases clipped from V and 4 bases from J, the junction kept 9 bases outside the gene matches. Germline V gene data show CDR1 as WSHSY and CDR2 as SAAADI.